Here is one T cell receptor beta chain with its context. What it recognizes is unknown. These data come from a study of OX40 agonist ivuxolimab in advanced cancers. About the research overall: The patients received agonistic anti-OX40 (CD134) antibody ivuxolimab. Each patient was given ivuxolimab into a vein every 2 weeks, at 0.01 to 10 mg/kg. Whole-study results and caveats: CD8+ T cells (on average) carried more expanded clones than CD4+ T cells. With doses of 0.1 to 3.0 mg/kg, CD4+ and CD8+ blood T cells had undergone clonal expansion by week 6.

This CDR3 is 13 amino acids long. Germline lookup yields CDR1 SGHRS and CDR2 YFSETQ. Trimming pared 2 bases from V and 4 bases from J, leaving 9 bases between. Some clones are missing from TCRdb's copy, which holds only in-frame ones; the method was immunoSEQ multiplex PCR. Of some 25,000 clones in the sample, 70% to 85% are singletons; the top ten hold less than 30%. This receptor was identified in an adult with an advanced solid tumor such as melanoma, head and neck, liver or kidney cancer. This sample comprised CD4+ or CD8+ T cells sorted from blood, obtained in a trial of the OX40 agonist ivuxolimab. This rearrangement joins TRBV5-1 to TRBJ1-2; TRBD1 might be the D (5 bases). The CDR3 spells CASSFGRAYGYTF. The CDR3 nucleotides read TGCGCCAGCAGCTTTGGCAGGGCCTATGGCTACACCTTC. Based on the CDR3 plus reference TRBV5-1 and TRBJ1-2, the full variable domain is KAGVTQTPRYLIKTRGQQVTLSCSPISGHRSVSWYQQTPGQGLQFLFEYFSETQRNKGNFPGRFSGRQFSNSRSEMNVSTLELGDSALYLCASSFGRAYGYTFGSGTRLTVV.